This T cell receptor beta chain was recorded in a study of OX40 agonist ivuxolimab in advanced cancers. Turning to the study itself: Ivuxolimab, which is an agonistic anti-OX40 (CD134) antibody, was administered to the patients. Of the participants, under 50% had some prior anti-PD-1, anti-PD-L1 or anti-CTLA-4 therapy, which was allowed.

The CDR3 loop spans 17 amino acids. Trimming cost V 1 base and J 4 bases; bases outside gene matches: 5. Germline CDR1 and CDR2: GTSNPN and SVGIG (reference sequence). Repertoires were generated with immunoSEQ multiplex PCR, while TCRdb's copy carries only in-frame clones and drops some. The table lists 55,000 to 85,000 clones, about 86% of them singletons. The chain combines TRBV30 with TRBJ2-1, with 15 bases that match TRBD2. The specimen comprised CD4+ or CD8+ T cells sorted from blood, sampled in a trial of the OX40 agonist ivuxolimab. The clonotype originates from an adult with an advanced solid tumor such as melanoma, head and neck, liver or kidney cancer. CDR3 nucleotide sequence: TGTGCCTGGAGTGACGGGACTAGCGGGGGGTCATACAATGAGCAGTTCTTC. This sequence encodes CAWSDGTSGGSYNEQFF. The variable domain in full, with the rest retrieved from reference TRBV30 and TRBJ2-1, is SQTIHQWPATLVQPVGSPLSLECTVEGTSNPNLYWYRQAAGRGLQLLFYSVGIGQISSEVPQNLSASRPQDRQFILSSKKLLLSDSGFYLCAWSDGTSGGSYNEQFFGPGTRLTVL.